These 13 T cell receptor beta chains originate from one sample sequenced in a study of cytomegalovirus exposure and HLA in healthy donors (dated 2017 in TCRdb). Library preparation employed the immunoSEQ multiplex PCR assay. The multiplex PCR relied on a mix of 60 forward primers for TCR Vbeta segments and 13 reverse primers for TCR Jbeta segments. The table comes from immuneACCESS by way of TCRdb, which keeps in-frame sequences with V and J called. Part of the clones is missing from these tables; in studies checked, under half for an unresolved V gene and the rest for unknown reasons. Across this sample there are fewer than 200,000 clones, with approximately 82% seen only once. The top ten clonotypes cover around 1.5% of the sample. The sequenced material came from PBMCs. The source of these receptors is a male donor in good health and CMV-seronegative.

This clone was seen a handful of times. This chain connects TRBV5-1 to TRBJ2-7, with 8 bases fitting TRBD2. V trimming: 0 bases; J trimming: 5 bases; junction bases outside the gene matches: 4. The CDR3 is 14 amino acids. Per germline, CDR1 SGHRS and CDR2 YFSETQ. The DNA for the CDR3 is TGCGCCAGCAGCTTGGTAGGCGGGGGGCACGAGCAGTACTTC. Residues: CASSLVGGGHEQYF.

As for this clone: The junction does not match germline at one end; this may be a read error. This chain links TRBV7-9 with TRBJ2-2; 9 bases map to TRBD1. The CDR3 length is 15 residues. CDR1 is SEHNR, CDR2 FQNEAQ, per germline (reference sequence). Written as DNA, the CDR3 is TGTTCCAGCAGATATACAGGGGGCGAGGCCGGGGAGCTGTTTTTT. Protein: CSSRYTGGEAGELFF.

The rearrangement uses TRBV7-9 and TRBJ1-5; possible D gene TRBD1, 5 bases. The germline CDR1 and CDR2 sequences are SEHNR and FQNEAQ (reference sequence). V was clipped by 3 bases and J by 4 bases, with 10 bases between them. This CDR3 comprises 14 residues. CDR3 in amino acids: CASSFSGSNQPQHF. CDR3 nucleotide sequence: TGTGCCAGCAGCTTTTCAGGGTCAAATCAGCCCCAGCATTTT.

This chain connects TRBV4-2 to TRBJ2-1, with 7 bases that match TRBD2. With 1 base clipped from V and 4 bases from J, the junction kept 4 bases outside the gene matches. CDR3 length: 15 residues. Per the germline V gene, CDR1 is LGHNA and CDR2 is YNFKEQ. The CDR3 region has the DNA TGTGCCAGCAGCCAAGGGTGGGAGGGGTACAATGAGCAGTTCTTC. Amino acid sequence: CASSQGWEGYNEQFF.

The chain links TRBV15 to TRBJ1-5, with TRBD1 as a possible D gene (6 bases). V was pared by 3 bases and J by 3 bases, with 12 bases between. The CDR3 runs to 15 residues. Per germline, CDR1 LNHNV and CDR2 YYDKDF (reference sequence). This CDR3 is CATSRRGGLNQPQHF. DNA for the CDR3: TGTGCCACCAGCAGGCGGGGGGGGCTCAATCAGCCCCAGCATTTT.

The chain carries TRBV28 and TRBJ1-6, with D tentatively TRBD1 (5 bases). Germline assignment: CDR1 MDHEN and CDR2 SYDVKM. This CDR3 is built from 16 residues. Trimming left V 4 bases short and J 13 bases short, with 23 bases between. The CDR3 reads CASSSKGQIPRGPLHF. The CDR3 coding sequence is TGTGCCAGCAGTTCGAAGGGGCAGATCCCTCGGGGGCCCCTCCACTTT.

The chain employs TRBV5-1 and TRBJ2-7; TRBD1 matches 7 bases. Unmatched junction bases numbered 9, after V lost 4 bases and J lost 2 bases. This CDR3 region has 15 residues. Per germline, CDR1 SGHRS and CDR2 YFSETQ. CDR3 sequence (DNA): TGCGCCAGCAGCACAGGACAGGACCTAACCTACGAGCAGTACTTC. Protein product: CASSTGQDLTYEQYF.

V gene TRBV5-1 combines with J gene TRBJ2-7; possible D gene TRBD1, 6 bases. Looked up from germline, CDR1 is SGHRS and CDR2 is YFSETQ. The germline V and J ends were trimmed by 4 bases and 0 bases, with 17 bases remaining between them. This CDR3 comprises 16 residues. The CDR3 nucleotides are TGCGCCAGCAGCCCGACAGGTCTAGGTGGCTCCTACGAGCAGTACTTC. Protein sequence: CASSPTGLGGSYEQYF.

The chain has TRBV10-3 and TRBJ2-7, with TRBD2 matching over 14 bases. V dropped 5 bases and J dropped 2; count of bases not matched to a gene: 8. Germline CDR1 ENHRY, CDR2 SYGVKD. CDR3 size: 17 residues. The CDR3 is CAISSGTSGGPTYEQYF. DNA of the CDR3: TGTGCCATCAGTTCCGGGACTAGCGGGGGCCCAACCTACGAGCAGTACTTC.

This clone has a single count. The CDR3 DNA sequence: TGTGCCAGCAGCGATAGCGTCGGCTCCCTGAGCTCCTACGAGCAGTACTTC. Its protein product is CASSDSVGSLSSYEQYF. The chain combines TRBV7-9 with TRBJ2-7; maybe TRBD2 (5 bases). The CDR3 has 17 amino acids. The germline gives CDR1 SEHNR, CDR2 FQNEAQ (reference sequence). Between the trimmed V and J ends, which lost 5 bases and 0 bases, there was a span of 20 bases. Full variable domain (missing parts from reference TRBV7-9 and TRBJ2-7): DTGVSQNPRHKITKRGQNVTFRCDPISEHNRLYWYRQTLGQGPEFLTYFQNEAQLEKSRLLSDRFSAERPKGSFSTLEIQRTEQGDSAMYLCASSDSVGSLSSYEQYFGPGTRLTVT.

The J gene is TRBJ2-2, the V gene TRBV28; perhaps TRBD2 as D (7 bases). Looked up from germline, CDR1 is MDHEN and CDR2 is SYDVKM. The germline V and J ends were trimmed by 3 bases and 5 bases, with 13 bases remaining between them. The CDR3 runs 15 residues. CDR3 sequence: CASSLGGALTGELFF. The CDR3 nucleotides read TGTGCCAGCAGTTTGGGGGGGGCTCTTACCGGGGAGCTGTTTTTT.

V gene TRBV7-2 combines with J gene TRBJ1-2, with 9 bases aligning to TRBD1. The CDR3 sequence is 15 residues long. Trimming removed 3 bases from V and 4 bases from J; junction bases left unmatched: 6. The germline CDR1 and CDR2 sequences are SGHTA and FQGNSA. The CDR3 loop reads CASSLGGQGAYGYTF. As DNA, the CDR3 is TGTGCCAGCAGCTTGGGGGGACAGGGTGCCTATGGCTACACCTTC.

The chain combines TRBV19 with TRBJ1-5; D is uncertain. Trimming took 0 bases from V and 12 from J, leaving 9 bases between them. Germline lookup yields CDR1 LNHDA and CDR2 SQIVND (reference sequence). This CDR3 is 12 amino acids long. This chain's CDR3 is CASSIDYGVQHF. In nucleotides, the CDR3 is TGTGCCAGTAGTATAGATTACGGGGTCCAGCATTTT.